The text below deals with one TCR beta chain. Its antigen is unknown. Sequence at one end of the junction differs from germline and may be a read error. The cohort was made up of about 610 healthy bone marrow donors. All cohort members were sampled while nominally healthy, although unrecorded immune exposures were likely present. The donor tested CMV seronegative, placing the donor among the roughly 400 seronegative members of the cohort. Each donor provided a peripheral blood sample, and peripheral blood mononuclear cells were used for TCR beta sequencing. Genomic DNA was extracted from the blood cell samples with the Qiagen DNeasy Blood Extraction Kit. This entry comes from a study of cytomegalovirus exposure and HLA in healthy donors (dated by TCRdb to about 2017). Study-wide context: An earlier analysis of 587 of the donors reported about 300 Gb of sequence data and around 110 million unique TCR beta sequences obtained from roughly 170 million T cells. All discovery cohort repertoires had been generated using a single sequencing platform. On average, roughly 240,000 unique TCR beta nucleotide sequences were sequenced per donor among several hundred genotyped donors of the cohort, with 15% to 20% of those sequences being non-productive. Rather than using new phenotypic data, the later analysis identified candidate immune exposures from TCR beta sequences and from how often those sequences occurred across donors. An early release covering roughly 640 HLA-typed donors comprised approximately 290 gigabases of sequencing data and 85 million to 100 million unique TCR sequences. A later genetic analysis took genome-wide SNP genotypes for about 60% of the roughly 670 donors and used that subset as a discovery cohort. Class I and class II HLA loci were covered by the typing at four-digit resolution. Several DR-DQ haplotypes were treated as single units for association and clustering because of strong linkage in the cohort. In an earlier analysis of a few hundred of the donors, high-throughput TCR beta sequencing was used to judge whether each TCR beta V gene segment behaved as functional or pseudogenic. Besides the first cohort of around 670 subjects, a separate validation cohort made up of about 120 different subjects was used. A later analysis re-examined previously published TCR beta repertoires from around 670 donors and added high-resolution HLA genotyping to investigate patterns of TCR occurrence. The study used immunosequencing to profile the T cell repertoires of hundreds of subjects and linked those repertoires to cytomegalovirus serostatus. Typing coverage varied by locus: roughly 620-630 donors for A, B, C, DRB1 and DQB1; around 560 for DQA1; 606 for DPA1; 450 to 480 for DPB1. Donor age, sex, ethnicity and CMV serostatus were compiled alongside the repertoire data. Among the roughly 390 genotyped donors, more than 70% belonged to the genetic ancestry cluster associated with self-reported Caucasian donors. The aim of the study was to test whether cataloging public T cell receptors could identify signatures of past pathogen exposure. To predict cytomegalovirus infection status, the study brought together high-throughput TCR immunosequencing, statistical association of individual TCRs with disease status, and machine learning.

To prepare the library, the immunoSEQ multiplex PCR assay was applied. The multiplex PCR relied on a mix of 60 forward primers for TCR Vbeta segments and 13 reverse primers for TCR Jbeta segments. The CDR3 region of rearranged TCR beta genes was amplified from genomic DNA by a multiplex PCR assay. Amplified TCR beta libraries were sequenced as 87-base-pair reads on the Illumina HiSeq System. The authors' pipeline ran thus. A later analysis counted 65 million to 90 million unique TCR beta chains across the 550 to 700 repertoires, and roughly 11 million of these chains were shared by at least two donors. To remove PCR and sequencing errors, raw reads were error-corrected and collapsed into unique sequences using a nearest-neighbor algorithm that merged closely related sequences. V, D and J gene segments were assigned by aligning CDR3 sequences to IMGT reference sequences. For a sequence to be retained, a match of at least six nucleotides to both a V gene segment and a J gene segment was required. A rearrangement was called productive if the CDR3 had no stop codons and remained in frame with V and J, and every other rearrangement was called non-productive. CDR3 was defined according to IMGT convention as the region running from the second conserved V-encoded cysteine to the conserved J-encoded phenylalanine. Sequences without an unambiguous match to a single V gene segment were excluded from the earlier analysis of a few hundred of the donors. An earlier analysis of 587 of the donors called V segments functional above 56.7% productive rearrangements and segregating when the between-donor standard deviation exceeded 5%. A statistical classification framework was built to diagnose cytomegalovirus status from the catalog of TCR beta chain sequences. V and J gene assignment, in a later analysis, came from comparing TCR nucleotide sequences with IMGT/GENE-DB human TR gene sequences. In a later analysis, CDR3 sequences and most-parsimonious VDJ recombination scenarios were assigned using the TCRdist pipeline. A later analysis defined each TCR beta chain by its CDR3 amino acid sequence plus V-gene family, and excluded reads lacking a unique V-gene family. As a way to deal with suspected cross-contamination and a sequencing artifact, a later analysis dropped 450 to 700 nucleotide sequences that were highly shared and had low generation probability. In a later analysis, a clonal expansion index was calculated for each public chain from normalized within-repertoire ranks of inferred template counts. In a later analysis, generation probabilities were computed with a VDJ recombination model fitted to out-of-frame rearrangements, and the resulting probabilities were checked against IGoR. Hypergeometric tests were used in a later analysis to score TCR-TCR, TCR-HLA and TCR-CMV co-occurrence, with a repertoire-size bias correction applied to the TCR pairs. False discovery rates were estimated in a later analysis by permuting HLA or CMV assignments 20 times. In a later analysis, co-occurring TCRs were grouped using DBSCAN, with TCRdist sequence similarity added in when clustering inside HLA-allele-positive subsets. Co-occurrence clustering excluded repertoires with fewer than 30,000 or more than 120,000 public chains, plus five with anomalous nucleotide sharing. Here the immuneACCESS table is served through TCRdb, limited to in-frame sequences with V and J called. Missing clones are a known gap in these copies; in checked studies unresolved V genes cover under half, and the rest lacks a known reason. The V and J calls and clone size are taken from that table; D and trimming were inferred from the DNA. The sample table contains 93,000 or so clones; only one count was recorded for about 71% of them. The ten largest clones add up to more than 3% of the sample.

Overall study results and their limits: According to a later analysis, parvovirus B19, influenza, CMV and Epstein-Barr virus appeared linked to several top co-occurrence clusters. Linkage disequilibrium might explain the correlated functional status among segregating V segments, but an unknown experimental factor could not be excluded. A total of around 150 TCR beta chains were listed by the study as associated with cytomegalovirus. Broadly in line with IMGT annotations, most TCR beta V segments showed up in productive rearrangements about 87% or about 30% of the time in an earlier analysis of about 500 of the donors. The classifier was reported to diagnose cytomegalovirus status with high specificity and sensitivity in both the original cohort and the validation cohort. Roughly uniform sequencing depth across donors was assumed in presence/absence analyses, although this assumption may not hold. Because some donors lacked HLA typing at each locus, the association tests relied only on the typed subset. A further reported finding was that TCR beta sequences accurately predicted the HLA-A and HLA-B alleles for most subjects in the first cohort. A later analysis found that HLA-associated TCR beta chains were more clonally expanded and had lower generation probabilities than equally common non-associated chains. In a later analysis, the rate of TCR association differed among HLA loci, with DRB1 alleles having the most associated TCRs and HLA-C alleles having the fewest. A later genetic analysis associated a missense DCLRE1C variant with V-gene and J-gene trimming of TCR beta chains, and an independent cohort replicated the association. A later analysis associated 15,000 or so TCR beta sequences with specific HLA alleles at a false discovery rate of 0.05. The 87-base-pair reads could not distinguish some IMGT-functional V segments, including TRBV6-2 and TRBV6-3, so those segments were excluded. A few of the identified cytomegalovirus-associated TCR beta chains were confirmed in vitro to be specific for cytomegalovirus antigens. According to a later analysis, most CMV-associated TCR beta chains appeared to be HLA-restricted, and the HLA associations seemed to be driven largely by CMV exposure. The authors suggested that the approach could potentially be extended to other disease states and immunological phenotypes. Because counts were too low, roughly 17 rarely observed V segments, including chromosome 9 orphons, were left out of the earlier analysis of a few hundred of the donors. In this cohort, only TCR beta chains were sequenced, and detectable features were limited by the absence of alpha or paired-chain data. Immune exposure information for the cohort was limited to CMV serostatus. When HLA alleles, especially DR and DQ, strongly co-occurred, attributing TCR associations to individual alleles was difficult. While some public TCRs were present in many individuals, most TCR sequences turned up only very rarely across donors. In a later genetic analysis, fewer N-insertions in productive TCRs were reported among donors in an Asian-associated ancestry cluster than the roughly 640-donor mean. The sequencing pipeline was judged likely to have produced a cluster of highly shared sequence variants as a technical artifact.

Based on the germline V gene (reference sequence), the CDR1 and CDR2 sequences are SSHAT and FNYEAQ. There are 14 amino acids in the CDR3, from cysteine to phenylalanine inclusive. Only the CDR3 portion is preserved as DNA: 42 bases, with reading frame beginning at the first base. The chain joins TRBV7-7 to TRBJ2-3; the junction holds 7 bases that match TRBD1. This TCR was recovered from a woman between 45 and 60 years old in good health and CMV-seronegative. Sequencing input: PBMCs. The CDR3 is CASSLMQGQDTQYF. The bases read TGTGCTAGCAGCTTAATGCAGGGACAGGATACGCAGTATTTT.